This T cell receptor beta chain was sequenced during a study of identical twins. This clonotype has a handful of counts. The antigen is unknown. A template switching step contributed a universal primer site, while unique molecular identifiers were present in the cDNA. TCRdb reprocessed the 5' RACE reads with MiXCR, giving one entry per CDR3 protein. The data contain 1.5 million to 2 million distinct CDR3 sequences, under 35% of them singletons. Trimming removed 7 bases at V and 7 bases at J, with 17 bases between. CDR3 length equals 13 residues. Germline V gives CDR1 SQVTM, CDR2 ANQGSEA. Study conclusions and caveats: Conclusions were drawn cross-sectionally by statistical analysis, without following the same donors. There were fewer insertions in abundant cord blood beta clonotypes, but memory repertoires showed no such pattern.

What was sequenced was cord blood. The rearrangement links TRBV29-1 to TRBJ1-5; D uncertain. This TCR was recovered from a newborn girl in good health. This CDR3 is CSAGPMVGQPQHF. The CDR3 DNA reads TGCAGCGCCGGGCCTATGGTTGGACAGCCCCAGCATTTT.